Listed below are T cell receptor beta chains from one sample, sequenced in a study of shared clonotypes between healthy human individuals. Sequencing was performed with immunoSEQ multiplex PCR; in TCRdb, only in-frame clones are kept and a portion is missing. Of roughly 2,300,000 clones listed, just under 95% are singletons. Material: naive CD4+ T cells from PBMCs. These TCRs come from a man aged 18-30 years in good health. Some clones in this sample may be carry-over from other donors' samples. Both conserved end residues are part of each CDR3. The order of the fields is V gene, D gene, clone size, J gene, CDR3 DNA, CDR3 protein. The D gene is left open where the match is weak. Not all rows give a size; the values are once, few, many and, for expanded clones, a class.

v_gene: TRBV19
d_gene: TRBD2
abundance: .
j_gene: TRBJ2-2
CDR3nt: TGTGCCAGTAGTACCCAGGGACTACTGAACACCGGGGAGCTGTTTTTT
CDR3aa: CASSTQGLLNTGELFF

v_gene: TRBV5-1
d_gene: TRBD2
abundance: .
j_gene: TRBJ2-3
CDR3nt: TGCGCCAGCACCCGACTAGCGGGAGGGCAAGATACGCAGTATTTT
CDR3aa: CASTRLAGGQDTQYF

v_gene: TRBV5-3
d_gene: .
abundance: .
j_gene: TRBJ2-7
CDR3nt: TGTGCCAGAAGCTTGCGGGCAAGGAGCCTCACCTACGAGCAGTACTTC
CDR3aa: CARSLRARSLTYEQYF

v_gene: TRBV13
d_gene: .
abundance: once
j_gene: TRBJ2-6
CDR3nt: TGTGCCAGCAGCTTAAAGGCCTCTGGGGCCAACGTCCTGACTTTC
CDR3aa: CASSLKASGANVLTF

v_gene: TRBV21-1
d_gene: .
abundance: .
j_gene: TRBJ2-7
CDR3nt: TGTGCCAGCAGCCTACTGGACAGGGGGGCCCCTAGCTCCTACGAGCAGTACTTC
CDR3aa: CASSLLDRGAPSSYEQYF

v_gene: TRBV25-1
d_gene: TRBD2
abundance: once
j_gene: TRBJ2-3
CDR3nt: TGTGCCAGCAGTGAAACCTCCAGCGGGAGTTGGTTGACAGATACGCAGTATTTT
CDR3aa: CASSETSSGSWLTDTQYF

v_gene: TRBV27
d_gene: .
abundance: .
j_gene: TRBJ2-3
CDR3nt: TGTGCCAGCACCACCCTCGCGGGGGCGAGTGCGCAGTATTTT
CDR3aa: CASTTLAGASAQYF

v_gene: TRBV2
d_gene: .
abundance: .
j_gene: TRBJ1-4
CDR3nt: TGTGCCAGCCAAAGCTCAAATGAAAAACTGTTTTTT
CDR3aa: CASQSSNEKLFF

v_gene: TRBV5-6
d_gene: .
abundance: .
j_gene: TRBJ1-6
CDR3nt: TGTGCCAGCAGCTCGTTTACCAGGGATTCACCCCTCCACTTT
CDR3aa: CASSSFTRDSPLHF

v_gene: TRBV19
d_gene: TRBD1
abundance: .
j_gene: TRBJ2-1
CDR3nt: TGTGCCAGCTGGGACAGGGGGGACAATGAGCAGTTCTTC
CDR3aa: CASWDRGDNEQFF

v_gene: TRBV2
d_gene: TRBD1
abundance: .
j_gene: TRBJ1-3
CDR3nt: TGTGCCAGCAGTGAAAGAGCCAGGGGGCTTGGAAACACCATATATTTT
CDR3aa: CASSERARGLGNTIYF

v_gene: TRBV9
d_gene: .
abundance: once
j_gene: TRBJ1-3
CDR3nt: TGTGCCAGCACCCCCGGAGGGGCTGGAAACACCATATATTTT
CDR3aa: CASTPGGAGNTIYF

v_gene: TRBV5-1
d_gene: .
abundance: .
j_gene: TRBJ2-7
CDR3nt: TGCGCCAGCAGCCCCGGGATATCATCCTACGAGCAGTACTTC
CDR3aa: CASSPGISSYEQYF

v_gene: TRBV29-1
d_gene: .
abundance: .
j_gene: TRBJ2-7
CDR3nt: TGCAGCGTCCCAGGGGTCCCGCGGCAGTACTTC
CDR3aa: CSVPGVPRQYF

v_gene: TRBV4-2
d_gene: .
abundance: .
j_gene: TRBJ1-5
CDR3nt: TGTGCCAGCAGCCAGGCAAGGGGGGGCGGCAATCAGCCCCAGCATTTT
CDR3aa: CASSQARGGGNQPQHF

v_gene: TRBV7-3
d_gene: TRBD2
abundance: .
j_gene: TRBJ2-2
CDR3nt: TGTGCCAGCAGCTTCGGAGGGGGACTAGCGGCCGGGGAGCTGTTTTTT
CDR3aa: CASSFGGGLAAGELFF

v_gene: TRBV2
d_gene: .
abundance: few
j_gene: TRBJ1-1
CDR3nt: TGTGCCAGCACCCGGGCCGGGACTGAAGCTTTCTTT
CDR3aa: CASTRAGTEAFF

v_gene: TRBV19
d_gene: TRBD1
abundance: .
j_gene: TRBJ2-7
CDR3nt: TGTGCCAGTAGATCGACCGGGACAGCCTACGAGCAGTACTTC
CDR3aa: CASRSTGTAYEQYF

v_gene: TRBV18
d_gene: TRBD1
abundance: .
j_gene: TRBJ2-1
CDR3nt: TGTGCCAGCTCACCACCCTCTACCGACAGGGGAAATGAGCAGTTCTTC
CDR3aa: CASSPPSTDRGNEQFF

v_gene: TRBV4-1
d_gene: TRBD1
abundance: .
j_gene: TRBJ1-6
CDR3nt: TGCGCCAGCAGCTACCTAGACAGGGGAAGGGCTTCACCCCTCCACTTT
CDR3aa: CASSYLDRGRASPLHF

v_gene: TRBV5-1
d_gene: .
abundance: .
j_gene: TRBJ2-5
CDR3nt: TGCGCCAGCAGCTGGACAGCGCAAGAGACCCAGTACTTC
CDR3aa: CASSWTAQETQYF

v_gene: TRBV19
d_gene: .
abundance: .
j_gene: TRBJ1-5
CDR3nt: TGTGCCAGTAGTATGGAAGGAGGGTTTAGCAATCAGCCCCAGCATTTT
CDR3aa: CASSMEGGFSNQPQHF

v_gene: TRBV7-8
d_gene: .
abundance: .
j_gene: TRBJ1-2
CDR3nt: TGTGCCAGCAGCTTAGGGGTCTTGGGAGGGTATGGCTACACCTTC
CDR3aa: CASSLGVLGGYGYTF

v_gene: TRBV2
d_gene: .
abundance: .
j_gene: TRBJ2-3
CDR3nt: TGTGCCAGCAGTGGAAGGGAAATTAGCACAGATACGCAGTATTTT
CDR3aa: CASSGREISTDTQYF

v_gene: TRBV27
d_gene: TRBD2
abundance: .
j_gene: TRBJ2-7
CDR3nt: TGTGCCAGCAGTTCACTAGCGGGAGGGCGCTACGAGCAGTACTTC
CDR3aa: CASSSLAGGRYEQYF

v_gene: TRBV11-2
d_gene: .
abundance: .
j_gene: TRBJ2-1
CDR3nt: TGTGCCAGCAGCCCAACAAGTTACAATGAGCAGTTCTTC
CDR3aa: CASSPTSYNEQFF

v_gene: TRBV2
d_gene: TRBD1
abundance: .
j_gene: TRBJ2-3
CDR3nt: TGTGCCAGCAAGAAACAGGGGGGTTCAGATACGCAGTATTTT
CDR3aa: CASKKQGGSDTQYF

v_gene: TRBV7-2
d_gene: .
abundance: .
j_gene: TRBJ2-5
CDR3nt: TGTGCCAGCAGCTTAGTCGTGGGTGGGGCGGAAGAGACCCAGTACTTC
CDR3aa: CASSLVVGGAEETQYF

v_gene: TRBV7-9
d_gene: .
abundance: .
j_gene: TRBJ2-2
CDR3nt: TGTGCCAGCAGCTTAGGTCGGAAAAACACCGGGGAGCTGTTTTTT
CDR3aa: CASSLGRKNTGELFF

v_gene: TRBV2
d_gene: .
abundance: .
j_gene: TRBJ2-2
CDR3nt: TGTGCCAGCAGAAAACGGGAGATCGGGGAGCTGTTTTTT
CDR3aa: CASRKREIGELFF

v_gene: TRBV28
d_gene: .
abundance: .
j_gene: TRBJ2-3
CDR3nt: TGTGCCAGCCGCCTAACCACAGATACGCAGTATTTT
CDR3aa: CASRLTTDTQYF

v_gene: TRBV15
d_gene: .
abundance: .
j_gene: TRBJ2-5
CDR3nt: TGTGCCACCAGCAGAGGTCACCGGGAGACCCAGTACTTC
CDR3aa: CATSRGHRETQYF

v_gene: TRBV7-8
d_gene: .
abundance: .
j_gene: TRBJ2-5
CDR3nt: TGTGCCAGCAGTAGACTACTGGGGCAGCAAGAGACCCAGTACTTC
CDR3aa: CASSRLLGQQETQYF

v_gene: TRBV29-1
d_gene: .
abundance: .
j_gene: TRBJ2-5
CDR3nt: TGCAGCGCCGGACCCAGGGGCTGGGAGACCCAGTACTTC
CDR3aa: CSAGPRGWETQYF

v_gene: TRBV5-1
d_gene: TRBD1
abundance: .
j_gene: TRBJ1-1
CDR3nt: TGCGCCAGCAGCCAGTCCACGGGACAGGCACTGAAAGCTTTCTTT
CDR3aa: CASSQSTGQALKAFF

v_gene: TRBV28
d_gene: .
abundance: .
j_gene: TRBJ1-5
CDR3nt: TGTGCCAGCAGGGGGGCCCAGCCCCAGCATTTT
CDR3aa: CASRGAQPQHF

v_gene: TRBV18
d_gene: .
abundance: .
j_gene: TRBJ1-5
CDR3nt: TGTGCCAGCTCACCTGGGCAGGGAGGGCAGCCCCAGCATTTT
CDR3aa: CASSPGQGGQPQHF

v_gene: TRBV7-9
d_gene: .
abundance: .
j_gene: TRBJ2-7
CDR3nt: TGTGCCAGCAGCTTTAGAGGGACGCCTCCCTTCTCCTACGAGCAGTACTTC
CDR3aa: CASSFRGTPPFSYEQYF

v_gene: TRBV9
d_gene: TRBD1
abundance: .
j_gene: TRBJ1-2
CDR3nt: TGTGCCAGCAGTTTGACAGGGGGCGGTGGCTACACCTTC
CDR3aa: CASSLTGGGGYTF

v_gene: TRBV5-1
d_gene: .
abundance: .
j_gene: TRBJ1-3
CDR3nt: TGCGCCAGCAGCTTGGGCAGCCCCGGAAACACCATATATTTT
CDR3aa: CASSLGSPGNTIYF

v_gene: TRBV2
d_gene: .
abundance: once
j_gene: TRBJ2-6
CDR3nt: TGTGCCAGCAGTGGGTGGGGGAACTCTGGGGCCAACGTCCTGACTTTC
CDR3aa: CASSGWGNSGANVLTF

v_gene: TRBV2
d_gene: TRBD1
abundance: .
j_gene: TRBJ2-2
CDR3nt: TGTGCCAGCAGATTTTGGGACAGGGGTCCCGGGGAGCTGTTTTTT
CDR3aa: CASRFWDRGPGELFF

v_gene: TRBV9
d_gene: .
abundance: .
j_gene: TRBJ1-1
CDR3nt: TGTGCCAGCAGCGCGGGACCGGGCGCTGAAGCTTTCTTT
CDR3aa: CASSAGPGAEAFF

v_gene: TRBV7-6
d_gene: .
abundance: once
j_gene: TRBJ2-6
CDR3nt: TGTGCCAGCAGCTTAGCGGCACCAGGCCACTTGGGGACCTCTGGGGCCAACGTCCTGACTTTC
CDR3aa: CASSLAAPGHLGTSGANVLTF